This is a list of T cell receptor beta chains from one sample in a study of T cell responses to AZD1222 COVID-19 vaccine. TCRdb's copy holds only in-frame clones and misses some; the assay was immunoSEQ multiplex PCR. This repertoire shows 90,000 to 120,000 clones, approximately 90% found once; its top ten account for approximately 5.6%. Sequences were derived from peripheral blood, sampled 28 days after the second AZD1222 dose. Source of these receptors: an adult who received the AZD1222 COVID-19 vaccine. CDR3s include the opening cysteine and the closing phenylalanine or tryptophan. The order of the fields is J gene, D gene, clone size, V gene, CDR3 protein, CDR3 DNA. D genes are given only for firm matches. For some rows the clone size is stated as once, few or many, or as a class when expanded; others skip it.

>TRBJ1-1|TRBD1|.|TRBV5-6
CASSWDSETEAFF
TGTGCCAGCAGCTGGGACAGCGAGACTGAAGCTTTCTTT
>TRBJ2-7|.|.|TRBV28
CASSLWGLRYEQYF
TGTGCCAGCAGTTTATGGGGCCTCAGGTACGAGCAGTACTTC
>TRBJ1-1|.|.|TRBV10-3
CATLPTGGTEAFF
TGTGCCACCTTACCCACCGGGGGCACTGAAGCTTTCTTT
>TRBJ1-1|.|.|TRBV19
CASSRQVGTEAFF
TGTGCCAGTAGTAGACAGGTAGGCACTGAAGCTTTCTTT
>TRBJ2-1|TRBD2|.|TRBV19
CASSLTSGVTNEQFF
TGTGCCAGTAGTTTGACTAGCGGGGTAACCAATGAGCAGTTCTTC
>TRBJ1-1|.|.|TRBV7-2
CASSSPRPGLNTEAFF
TGTGCCAGCAGCTCCCCCCGGCCAGGGTTGAACACTGAAGCTTTCTTT
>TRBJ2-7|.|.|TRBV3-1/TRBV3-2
CASSRLQYEQYF
TGTGCCAGCAGCCGACTTCAATACGAGCAGTACTTC
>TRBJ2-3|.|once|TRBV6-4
CASSDGGGKGTDTQYF
TGTGCCAGCAGTGACGGAGGGGGGAAGGGCACAGATACGCAGTATTTT
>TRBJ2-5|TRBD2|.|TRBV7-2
CASSLPGLAVPATQYF
TGTGCCAGCAGCCTTCCCGGACTAGCGGTACCCGCGACCCAGTACTTC
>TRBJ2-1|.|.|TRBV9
CASSVTAGPPNEQFF
TGTGCCAGCAGCGTAACGGCGGGGCCCCCCAATGAGCAGTTCTTC
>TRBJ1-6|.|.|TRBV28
CASSLAGSQGVNSPLHF
TGTGCCAGCAGTTTAGCTGGGTCGCAGGGAGTTAATTCACCCCTCCACTTT
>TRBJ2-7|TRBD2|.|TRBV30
CALGLAGGSYEQYF
TGTGCCTTGGGACTAGCGGGAGGTTCCTACGAGCAGTACTTC
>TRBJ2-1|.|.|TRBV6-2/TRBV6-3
CASSYGGRRTHNEQFF
TGTGCCAGCAGTTACGGAGGCCGTCGGACCCACAATGAGCAGTTCTTC
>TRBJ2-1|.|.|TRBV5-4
CASSGRVGVHNEQFF
TGTGCCAGCAGCGGCAGGGTAGGGGTCCACAATGAGCAGTTCTTC
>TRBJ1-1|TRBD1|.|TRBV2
CASIDREGSEAFF
TGTGCCAGCATTGACAGGGAGGGATCTGAAGCTTTCTTT
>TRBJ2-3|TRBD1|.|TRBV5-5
CASSLAPGTGDTQYF
TGTGCCAGCAGCCTCGCCCCCGGGACAGGAGATACGCAGTATTTT
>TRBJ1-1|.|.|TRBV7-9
CASSLIERGVTEAFF
TGTGCCAGCAGCTTAATAGAACGCGGGGTCACTGAAGCTTTCTTT
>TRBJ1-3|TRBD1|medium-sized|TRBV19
CASSIGRQGEDTIYF
TGTGCCAGTAGTATAGGACGACAGGGTGAGGACACCATATATTTT
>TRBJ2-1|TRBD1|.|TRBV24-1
CATSATNRGQGEQFF
TGTGCCACCAGTGCCACAAACAGGGGGCAGGGTGAGCAGTTCTTC
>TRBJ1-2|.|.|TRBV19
CATGRRNYGYTF
TGTGCCACCGGACGGCGAAACTATGGCTACACCTTC
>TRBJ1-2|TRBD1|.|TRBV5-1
CASSPEGTGHYGYTF
TGCGCCAGCAGCCCCGAAGGGACAGGGCACTATGGCTACACCTTC
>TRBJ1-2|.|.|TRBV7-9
CASSLGGNGYTF
TGTGCCAGCAGCTTAGGGGGAAATGGCTACACCTTC